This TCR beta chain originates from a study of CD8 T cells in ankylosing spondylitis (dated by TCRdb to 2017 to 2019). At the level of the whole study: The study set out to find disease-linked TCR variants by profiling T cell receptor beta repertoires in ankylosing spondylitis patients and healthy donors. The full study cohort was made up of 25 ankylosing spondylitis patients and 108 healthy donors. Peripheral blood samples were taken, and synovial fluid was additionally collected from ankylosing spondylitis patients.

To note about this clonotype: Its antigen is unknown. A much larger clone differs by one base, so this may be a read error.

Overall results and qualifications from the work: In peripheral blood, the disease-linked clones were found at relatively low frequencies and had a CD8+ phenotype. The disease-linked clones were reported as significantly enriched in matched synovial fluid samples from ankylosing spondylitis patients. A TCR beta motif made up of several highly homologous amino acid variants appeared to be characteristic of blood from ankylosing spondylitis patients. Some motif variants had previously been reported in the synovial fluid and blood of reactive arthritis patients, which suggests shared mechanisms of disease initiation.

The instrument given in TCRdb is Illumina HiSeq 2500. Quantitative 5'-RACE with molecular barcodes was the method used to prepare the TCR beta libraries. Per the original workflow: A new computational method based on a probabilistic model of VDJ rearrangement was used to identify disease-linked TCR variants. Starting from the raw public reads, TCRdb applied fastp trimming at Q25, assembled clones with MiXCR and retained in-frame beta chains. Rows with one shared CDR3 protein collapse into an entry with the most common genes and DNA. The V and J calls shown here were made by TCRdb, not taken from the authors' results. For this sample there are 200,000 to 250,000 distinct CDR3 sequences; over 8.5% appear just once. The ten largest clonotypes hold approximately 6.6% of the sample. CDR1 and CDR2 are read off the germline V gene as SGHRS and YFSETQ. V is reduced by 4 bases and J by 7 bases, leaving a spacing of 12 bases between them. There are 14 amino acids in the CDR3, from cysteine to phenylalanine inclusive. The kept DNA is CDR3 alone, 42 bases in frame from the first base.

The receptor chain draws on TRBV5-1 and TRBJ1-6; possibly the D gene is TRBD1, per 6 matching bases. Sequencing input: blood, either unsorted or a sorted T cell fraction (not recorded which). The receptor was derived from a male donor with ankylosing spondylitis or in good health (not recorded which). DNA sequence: TGCGCCAGCAGCAAGACAGGCCTGAATTCACCCCTCCACTTT. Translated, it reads CASSKTGLNSPLHF.